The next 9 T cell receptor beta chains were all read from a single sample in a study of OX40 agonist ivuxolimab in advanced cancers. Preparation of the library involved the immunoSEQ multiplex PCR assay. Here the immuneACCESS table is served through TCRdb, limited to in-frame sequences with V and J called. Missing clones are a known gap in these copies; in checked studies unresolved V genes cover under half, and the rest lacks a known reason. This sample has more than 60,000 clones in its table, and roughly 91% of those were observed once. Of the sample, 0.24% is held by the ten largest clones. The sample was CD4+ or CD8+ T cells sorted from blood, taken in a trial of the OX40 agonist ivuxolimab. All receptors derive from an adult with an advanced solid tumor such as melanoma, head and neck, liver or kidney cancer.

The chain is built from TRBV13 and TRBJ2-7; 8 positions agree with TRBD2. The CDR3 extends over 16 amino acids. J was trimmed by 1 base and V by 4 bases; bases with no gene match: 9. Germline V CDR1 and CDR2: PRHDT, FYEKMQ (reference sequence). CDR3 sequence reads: CASSYQRGYASYEQYF. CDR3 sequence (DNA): TGTGCCAGCAGCTATCAGCGGGGGTATGCATCCTACGAGCAGTACTTC.

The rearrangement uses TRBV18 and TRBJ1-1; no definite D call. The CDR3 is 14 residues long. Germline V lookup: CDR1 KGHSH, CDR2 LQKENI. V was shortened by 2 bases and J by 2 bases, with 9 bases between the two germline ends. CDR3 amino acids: CASSPELANTEAFF. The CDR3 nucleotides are TGTGCCAGCTCACCAGAATTGGCAAACACTGAAGCTTTCTTT.

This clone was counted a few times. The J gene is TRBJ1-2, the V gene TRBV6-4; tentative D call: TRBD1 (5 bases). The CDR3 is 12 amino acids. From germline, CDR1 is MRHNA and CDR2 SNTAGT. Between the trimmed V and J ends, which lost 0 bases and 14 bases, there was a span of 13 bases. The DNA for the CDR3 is TGTGCCAGCAGTGACTCCCAGGGACCGAGGACCTTC. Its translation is CASSDSQGPRTF.

The CDR3 protein is CASSLGEGRAQFF. Written as DNA, the CDR3 is TGTGCCAGCAGCCTTGGGGAGGGGAGGGCCCAGTTCTTC. The chain recombines TRBV7-2 with TRBJ2-1; TRBD2 matches 7 bases. Germline lookup yields CDR1 SGHTA and CDR2 FQGNSA. This CDR3 has 13 amino acids. Trimming took 5 bases from V and 13 from J; bases not matched to a gene: 11. The full variable domain, with the rest looked up from reference TRBV7-2 and TRBJ2-1, is GAGVSQSPSNKVTEKGKDVELRCDPISGHTALYWYRQSLGQGLEFLIYFQGNSAPDKSGLPSDRFSAERTGGSVSTLTIQRTQQEDSAVYLCASSLGEGRAQFFGPGTRLTVL.

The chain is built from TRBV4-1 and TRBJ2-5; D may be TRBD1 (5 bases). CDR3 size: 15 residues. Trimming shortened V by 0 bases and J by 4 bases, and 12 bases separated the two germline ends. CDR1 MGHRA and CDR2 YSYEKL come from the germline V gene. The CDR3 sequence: CASSQDGAGIETQYF. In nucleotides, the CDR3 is TGCGCCAGCAGCCAAGATGGGGCCGGTATAGAGACCCAGTACTTC.

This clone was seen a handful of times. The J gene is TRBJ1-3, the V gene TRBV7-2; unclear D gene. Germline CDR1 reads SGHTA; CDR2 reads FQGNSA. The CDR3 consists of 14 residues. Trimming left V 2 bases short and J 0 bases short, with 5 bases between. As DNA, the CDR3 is TGTGCCAGCAGCTTACGGTTCTCTGGAAACACCATATATTTT. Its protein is CASSLRFSGNTIYF.

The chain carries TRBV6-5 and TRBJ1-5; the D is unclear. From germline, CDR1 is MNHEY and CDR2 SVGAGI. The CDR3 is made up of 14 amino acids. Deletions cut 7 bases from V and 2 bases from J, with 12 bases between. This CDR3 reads CASTMTIGNQPQHF. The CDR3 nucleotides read TGTGCCAGCACCATGACGATAGGCAATCAGCCCCAGCATTTT.

In DNA form, the CDR3 reads TGCGCCAGCAGCCAAGTCCCAGGGAAGCATGAAAAACTGTTTTTT. Protein sequence: CASSQVPGKHEKLFF. This chain links TRBV4-3 with TRBJ1-4, with TRBD1 as a possible D gene (5 bases). Germline CDR1 and CDR2: LGHNA and YSLEER. V lost 1 base and J 6 bases, leaving 12 bases between the germline ends. This CDR3 region has 15 residues.

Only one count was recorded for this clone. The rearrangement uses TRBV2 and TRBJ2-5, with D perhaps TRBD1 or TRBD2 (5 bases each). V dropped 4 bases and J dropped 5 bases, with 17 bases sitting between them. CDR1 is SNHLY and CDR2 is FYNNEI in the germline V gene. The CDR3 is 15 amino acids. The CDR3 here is CASSVGVRGRETQYF. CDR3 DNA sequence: TGTGCCAGCAGTGTTGGTGTGAGGGGAAGGGAGACCCAGTACTTC.